The 20 T cell receptor beta chains below all came from one sample that was sequenced in a study of blood T cell repertoires in COVID-19. This table comes from immunoSEQ multiplex PCR, and its TCRdb copy is limited to in-frame clones, with some not included. Seen here are around 230,000 clones, about nine tenths observed once, and the top ten hold roughly 4%. Sequencing was done on a sample of PBMCs or T cells enriched from blood (not recorded which). The receptors were gathered from a woman in her 30s with acute COVID-19.

This chain joins TRBV23-1 and TRBJ1-5, with a tentative D call TRBD1 (6 bases). TRBV23-1 falls under the ORF class, with uncertain function. The ends were cut back, 2 bases at V and 0 bases at J, with 14 bases in the middle. This CDR3 has 17 residues. CDR3 sequence (DNA): TGCGCCAGCAGTCAAGATGGACAGTCCCATAGCAATCAGCCCCAGCATTTT. It is translated as CASSQDGQSHSNQPQHF.

V and J are TRBV4-1 and TRBJ1-1; TRBD1 aligns across 8 bases. CDR3 length: 15 residues. Germline V gene sequence: CDR1 MGHRA, CDR2 YSYEKL. Germline trimming cut 3 bases from V and 3 bases from J; bases unmatched to any gene: 6. This chain's CDR3 is CASSHPRGLDTEAFF. In DNA form, the CDR3 reads TGCGCCAGCAGCCATCCCAGGGGGCTCGACACTGAAGCTTTCTTT.

This sequence joins TRBV2 and TRBJ1-1; D gene unclear. The CDR3 extends over 14 amino acids. Per the germline V gene, CDR1 is SNHLY and CDR2 is FYNNEI. The germline V and J ends were trimmed by 7 bases and 12 bases, with 24 bases remaining between them. CDR3 loop: CASTVGLRVSETFF. CDR3 in DNA: TGTGCCAGCACAGTGGGGTTGAGGGTAAGCGAAACTTTCTTT.

The chain carries TRBV20-1 and TRBJ2-1; a possible D gene is TRBD1 (7 bases). The V end was cut by 3 bases, the J end by 6 bases, with 15 bases between. The CDR3 consists of 14 residues. Germline V CDR1 and CDR2: DFQATT, SNEGSKA (reference sequence). The chain's CDR3 is CSASLNRGGNEQFF. DNA for the CDR3: TGCAGTGCTAGTCTGAACAGGGGAGGCAATGAGCAGTTCTTC.

This sequence joins TRBV7-2 and TRBJ2-7, with 12 bases fitting TRBD2. Germline loops: CDR1 SGHTA, CDR2 FQGNSA. Losses at the gene ends were 4 bases for V and 6 bases for J; bases not matched to a gene: 4. The CDR3 has 14 residues. The CDR3 nucleotides read TGTGCCAGCAGCTCCAGGACTAGCGGGGCCGAGCAGTACTTC. Translation: CASSSRTSGAEQYF.

The chain has TRBV3-1 (or the pseudogene TRBV3-2) and TRBJ1-6, with a tentative D call TRBD1 (5 bases). The V gene's germline CDR1 is LGHDT and CDR2 YNNKEL (reference sequence). V was trimmed by 3 bases and J by 7 bases, leaving 10 bases between them. The CDR3 runs 14 residues. As DNA, the CDR3 is TGTGCCAGCAGCCAGGGAGGGGTCAATTCACCCCTCCACTTT. This encodes CASSQGGVNSPLHF.

The rearrangement uses TRBV5-4 and TRBJ2-1; D is uncertain. The ends were cut back, 5 bases at V and 3 bases at J, with 12 bases in the middle. The germline V gene has CDR1 SGHNT and CDR2 YYREEE (reference sequence). CDR3 length equals 14 residues. CDR3 nucleotides: TGTGCCAGCAGTCCCGACTCTAACTACAATGAGCAGTTCTTC. Translating it yields CASSPDSNYNEQFF. The full variable domain, rest sourced from reference TRBV5-4 and TRBJ2-1, is ETGVTQSPTHLIKTRGQQVTLRCSSQSGHNTVSWYQQALGQGPQFIFQYYREEENGRGNFPPRFSGLQFPNYSSELNVNALELDDSALYLCASSPDSNYNEQFFGPGTRLTVL.

The rearrangement links TRBV2 to TRBJ2-2, with TRBD2 as a possible D gene (7 bases). V was clipped by 7 bases and J by 6 bases, with 24 bases between them. From germline, CDR1 is SNHLY and CDR2 FYNNEI. This CDR3 is built from 17 residues. This CDR3 is CASNYAGAAQEAGELFF. The CDR3 DNA sequence: TGTGCCAGCAACTACGCGGGGGCCGCCCAAGAGGCCGGGGAGCTGTTTTTT.

V and J are TRBV7-6 and TRBJ1-4; 11 bases are a match to TRBD1. Trimming at V came to 5 bases and at J to 4 bases, leaving 3 bases not matched to a gene. The CDR3 loop spans 15 amino acids. CDR1 SGHVS and CDR2 FNYEAQ come from the germline V gene. The CDR3 DNA reads as TGTGCCAGCAGCCCAGGGACAGGGGGTAATGAAAAACTGTTTTTT. Amino acid sequence: CASSPGTGGNEKLFF.

The chain joins TRBV19 to TRBJ1-2, with D possibly TRBD1 on 5 matching bases. Germline lookup yields CDR1 LNHDA and CDR2 SQIVND (reference sequence). The CDR3 sequence is 17 residues long. V was pared by 3 bases and J by 0 bases, with 17 bases between. This CDR3 is CASSIKAGYGANYGYTF. The DNA for the CDR3 is TGTGCCAGTAGTATTAAGGCAGGGTATGGAGCTAACTATGGCTACACCTTC.

This chain links TRBV9 with TRBJ1-2, with D possibly matching TRBD1 (5 bases). Trimming shortened V by 6 bases and J by 7 bases, and 10 bases separated the two germline ends. The CDR3 length is 11 residues. Germline V lookup: CDR1 SGDLS, CDR2 YYNGEE. DNA for the CDR3: TGTGCCAGCACCGGTAGGGGTGGCTACACCTTC. It yields the protein CASTGRGGYTF. The full variable domain, its missing parts supplied by reference TRBV9 and TRBJ1-2, is DSGVTQTPKHLITATGQRVTLRCSPRSGDLSVYWYQQSLDQGLQFLIQYYNGEERAKGNILERFSAQQFPDLHSELNLSSLELGDSALYFCASTGRGGYTFGSGTRLTVV.

The chain combines TRBV6-6 with TRBJ2-7, with D possibly matching TRBD1 (6 bases). Trimming took off 8 bases at V and 5 bases at J, with 19 bases between the two ends. CDR3 size: 14 residues. CDR1 is MNHNY, CDR2 SVGAGI, per germline (reference sequence). The chain's CDR3 is CASEATAGAHEQYF. CDR3 nucleotides: TGTGCCAGCGAGGCCACCGCAGGGGCCCACGAGCAGTACTTC.

This clone was recorded only once. CDR3 nucleotide sequence: TGTGCCAGCAGCTTAGCGTCACCAGGGGGATCAACTGAAGCTTTCTTT. Its protein is CASSLASPGGSTEAFF. The chain links TRBV7-2 to TRBJ1-1, with 7 nucleotides matching TRBD1. The CDR3 runs 16 residues. The J segment lost 5 bases and the V segment lost 0 bases, leaving 9 bases of the junction unmatched. Per germline, CDR1 SGHTA and CDR2 FQGNSA.

V and J are TRBV6-5 and TRBJ2-7; possible D gene TRBD2, 5 bases. There are 12 residues in the CDR3. Germline CDR1 is MNHEY and CDR2 is SVGAGI. V lost 10 bases to trimming and J lost 6 bases, with 16 bases between them. The CDR3 nucleotides read TGTGCCACCCAACGAGAAGGGAGCGAGCAGTACTTC. This sequence encodes CATQREGSEQYF.

This chain connects TRBV19 to TRBJ2-7; maybe TRBD2 (6 bases). The CDR3 spans 14 residues. Trimming left V 5 bases short and J 6 bases short, with 17 bases between. Germline CDR1 reads LNHDA; CDR2 reads SQIVND (reference sequence). DNA for the CDR3: TGTGCCAGTAGTCCCTCGGGCGGGAAAATCGAGCAGTACTTC. Its protein product is CASSPSGGKIEQYF.

Only one count was recorded for this clone. The chain employs TRBV12-3 or TRBV12-4 and TRBJ1-2; 8 bases are a match to TRBD1. Trimming cost V 6 bases and J 8 bases; bases outside gene matches: 8. The CDR3 contains 13 residues. This CDR3 is CASRNRGEGGYTF. CDR3 DNA: TGTGCCAGCAGAAACAGGGGGGAAGGAGGCTACACCTTC.

The chain couples TRBV5-1 to TRBJ2-1; 11 bases agree with TRBD2. Germline CDR1 reads SGHRS; CDR2 reads YFSETQ. The V segment lost 5 bases and the J segment 5 bases; nucleotides outside the gene matches: 0. The CDR3 spans 13 residues. In DNA, the CDR3 is TGCGCCAGCAGTAGCGGGGGGGACAATGAGCAGTTCTTC. The encoded protein is CASSSGGDNEQFF. The full variable domain, with the rest looked up from reference TRBV5-1 and TRBJ2-1, is KAGVTQTPRYLIKTRGQQVTLSCSPISGHRSVSWYQQTPGQGLQFLFEYFSETQRNKGNFPGRFSGRQFSNSRSEMNVSTLELGDSALYLCASSSGGDNEQFFGPGTRLTVL.

The CDR3 DNA is TGTGCCAGCTATACAGGGGACTTCTATGGCTACACCTTC. It codes for CASYTGDFYGYTF. This chain links TRBV2 with TRBJ1-2, with TRBD1 matching 7 bases. The CDR3 is made up of 13 amino acids. Germline loops: CDR1 SNHLY, CDR2 FYNNEI. V dropped 8 bases and J dropped 4; count of bases not matched to a gene: 7.

The chain carries TRBV24-1 and TRBJ2-2, with 7 bases aligning to TRBD1. J gave up 2 bases and V 2 bases, and 10 bases lay outside the gene matches. Germline CDR1 and CDR2: KGHDR and SFDVKD. The CDR3 contains 18 residues. The DNA of the CDR3 is TGTGCCACCAGTGATTCGGGACAGACGATGATTAACACCGGGGAGCTGTTTTTT. Its translation is CATSDSGQTMINTGELFF.

The chain recombines TRBV27 with TRBJ2-7; 8 bases fit TRBD1. The CDR3 runs 14 residues. The germline gives CDR1 MNHEY, CDR2 SMNVEV (reference sequence). The junction had 8 bases not matched to a gene; V was cut back by 6 bases and J by 4 bases. The CDR3 DNA reads TGTGCCAGCAGCGGACAGGGAGAACGATACGAGCAGTACTTC. Amino acid sequence: CASSGQGERYEQYF.